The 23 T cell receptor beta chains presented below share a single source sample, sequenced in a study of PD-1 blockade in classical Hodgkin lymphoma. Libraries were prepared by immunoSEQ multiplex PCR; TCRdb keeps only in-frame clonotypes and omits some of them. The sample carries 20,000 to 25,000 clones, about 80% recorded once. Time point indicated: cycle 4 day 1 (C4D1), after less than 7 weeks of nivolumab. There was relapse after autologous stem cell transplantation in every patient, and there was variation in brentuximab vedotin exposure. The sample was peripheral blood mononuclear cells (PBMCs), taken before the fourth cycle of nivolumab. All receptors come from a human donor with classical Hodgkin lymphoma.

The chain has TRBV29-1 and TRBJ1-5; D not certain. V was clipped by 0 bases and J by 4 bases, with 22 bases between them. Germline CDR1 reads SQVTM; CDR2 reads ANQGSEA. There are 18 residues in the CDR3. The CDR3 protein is CSVEDLEELYSLNQPQHF. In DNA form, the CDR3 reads TGCAGCGTTGAAGATCTAGAAGAGCTCTACTCTCTAAATCAGCCCCAGCATTTT.

This chain's CDR3 is CASSPEGGLEQYF. DNA of the CDR3: TGTGCCAGCTCACCCGAGGGAGGCCTAGAGCAGTACTTC. The chain couples TRBV18 to TRBJ2-7; tentative D call: TRBD2 (6 bases). CDR3 length: 13 residues. V dropped 3 bases and J dropped 7 bases, with 13 bases sitting between them. Germline CDR1 is KGHSH and CDR2 is LQKENI.

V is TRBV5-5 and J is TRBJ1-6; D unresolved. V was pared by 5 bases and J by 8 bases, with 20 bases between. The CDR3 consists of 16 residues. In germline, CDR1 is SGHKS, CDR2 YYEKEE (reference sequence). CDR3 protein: CASRDLVLGFDSPLHF. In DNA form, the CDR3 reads TGTGCCAGCAGGGACCTAGTGTTGGGGTTTGATTCACCCCTCCACTTT.

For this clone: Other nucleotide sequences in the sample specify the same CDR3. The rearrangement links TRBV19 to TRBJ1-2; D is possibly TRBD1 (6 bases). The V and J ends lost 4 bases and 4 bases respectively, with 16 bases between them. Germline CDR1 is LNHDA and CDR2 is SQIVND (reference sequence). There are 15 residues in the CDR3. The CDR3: CASSNYGQPLYGYTF. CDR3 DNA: TGTGCCAGTAGTAACTACGGACAGCCTCTCTATGGCTACACCTTC.

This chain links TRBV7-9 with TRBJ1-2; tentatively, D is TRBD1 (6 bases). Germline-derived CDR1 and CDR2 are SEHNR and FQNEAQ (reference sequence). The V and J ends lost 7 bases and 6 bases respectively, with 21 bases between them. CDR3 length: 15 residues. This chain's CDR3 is CASTQGQNLNDGYTF. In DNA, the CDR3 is TGTGCCAGCACCCAGGGGCAGAACCTCAATGATGGCTACACCTTC.

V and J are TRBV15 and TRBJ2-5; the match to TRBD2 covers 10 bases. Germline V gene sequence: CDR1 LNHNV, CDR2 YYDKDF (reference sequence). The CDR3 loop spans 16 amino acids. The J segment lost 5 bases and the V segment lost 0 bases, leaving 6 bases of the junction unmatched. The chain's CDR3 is CATSRDLLAGEETQYF. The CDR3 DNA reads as TGTGCCACCAGCAGAGATCTGCTAGCGGGAGAGGAGACCCAGTACTTC.

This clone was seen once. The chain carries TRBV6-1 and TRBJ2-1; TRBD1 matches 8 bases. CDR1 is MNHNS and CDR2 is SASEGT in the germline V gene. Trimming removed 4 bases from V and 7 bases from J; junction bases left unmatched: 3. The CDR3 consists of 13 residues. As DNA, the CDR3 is TGTGCCAGCAGTGGACAGGGGTGGAATGAGCAGTTCTTC. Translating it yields CASSGQGWNEQFF.

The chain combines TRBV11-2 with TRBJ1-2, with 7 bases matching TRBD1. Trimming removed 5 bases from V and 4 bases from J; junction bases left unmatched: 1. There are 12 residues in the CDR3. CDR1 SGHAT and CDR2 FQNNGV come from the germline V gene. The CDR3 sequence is CASSGTVYGYTF. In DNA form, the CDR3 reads TGTGCCAGCAGCGGGACAGTCTATGGCTACACCTTC.

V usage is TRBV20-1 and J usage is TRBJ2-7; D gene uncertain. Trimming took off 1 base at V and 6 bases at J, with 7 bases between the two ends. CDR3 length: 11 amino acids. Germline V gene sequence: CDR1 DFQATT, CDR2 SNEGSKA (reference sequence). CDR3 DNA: TGCAGTGCTAGAGTTTCAGGCGAGCAGTACTTC. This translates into CSARVSGEQYF.

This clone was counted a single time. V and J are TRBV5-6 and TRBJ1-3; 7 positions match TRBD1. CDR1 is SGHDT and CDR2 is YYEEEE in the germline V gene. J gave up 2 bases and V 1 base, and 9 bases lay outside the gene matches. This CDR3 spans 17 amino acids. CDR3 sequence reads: CASSLRAAGGPGNTIYF. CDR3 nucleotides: TGTGCCAGCAGCTTGAGGGCTGCAGGGGGTCCTGGAAACACCATATATTTT.

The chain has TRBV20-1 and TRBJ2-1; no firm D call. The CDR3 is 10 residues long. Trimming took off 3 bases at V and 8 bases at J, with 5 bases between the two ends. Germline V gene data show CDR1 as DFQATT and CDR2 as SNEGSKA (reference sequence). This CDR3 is CSARTDEQFF. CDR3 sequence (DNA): TGCAGTGCTAGGACGGATGAGCAGTTCTTC.

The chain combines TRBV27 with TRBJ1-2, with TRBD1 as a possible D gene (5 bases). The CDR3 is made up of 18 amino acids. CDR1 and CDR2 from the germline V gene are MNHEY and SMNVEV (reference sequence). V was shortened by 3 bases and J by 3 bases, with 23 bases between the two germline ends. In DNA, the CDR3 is TGTGCCAGCAGTTTGGACCCCCCGCCTTGGCAGGGTGACTATGGCTACACCTTC. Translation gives CASSLDPPPWQGDYGYTF.

CDR3 DNA sequence: TGCGCCAGCAGCGTAAACAATGAGCAGTTCTTC. This gives the protein CASSVNNEQFF. V gene TRBV5-1 combines with J gene TRBJ2-1; no clear D gene. There are 11 residues in the CDR3. Germline-derived CDR1 and CDR2 are SGHRS and YFSETQ. Trimming cost V 4 bases and J 5 bases, with 4 bases left between them.

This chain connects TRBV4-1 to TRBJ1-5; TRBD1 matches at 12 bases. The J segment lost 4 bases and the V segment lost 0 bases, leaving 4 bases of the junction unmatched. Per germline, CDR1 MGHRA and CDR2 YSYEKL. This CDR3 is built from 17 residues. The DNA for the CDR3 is TGCGCCAGCAGCCAAGATGGGGACAGGGGGCCGAATCAGCCCCAGCATTTT. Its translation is CASSQDGDRGPNQPQHF.

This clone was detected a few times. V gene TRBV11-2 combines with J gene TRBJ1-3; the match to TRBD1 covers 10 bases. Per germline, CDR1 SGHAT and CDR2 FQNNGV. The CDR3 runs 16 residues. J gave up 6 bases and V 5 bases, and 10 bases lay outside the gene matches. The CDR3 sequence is CASSPAGTGVVNTIYF. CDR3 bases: TGTGCCAGCAGCCCGGCCGGGACAGGGGTAGTAAACACCATATATTTT.

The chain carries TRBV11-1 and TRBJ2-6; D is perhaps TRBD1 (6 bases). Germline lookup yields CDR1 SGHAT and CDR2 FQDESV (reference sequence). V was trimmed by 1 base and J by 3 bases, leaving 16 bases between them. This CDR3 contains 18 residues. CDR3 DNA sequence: TGTGCCAGCAGCTTAGAATTAGGACAGCCAGATGGGGCCAACGTCCTGACTTTC. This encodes CASSLELGQPDGANVLTF.

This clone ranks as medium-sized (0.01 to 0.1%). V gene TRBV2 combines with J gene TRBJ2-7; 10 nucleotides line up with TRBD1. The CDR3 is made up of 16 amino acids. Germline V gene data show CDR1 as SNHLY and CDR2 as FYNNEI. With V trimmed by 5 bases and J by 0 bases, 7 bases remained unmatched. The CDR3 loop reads CASSKDRGRPSYEQYF. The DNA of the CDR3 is TGTGCCAGCAGTAAAGACAGGGGGCGACCCTCCTACGAGCAGTACTTC. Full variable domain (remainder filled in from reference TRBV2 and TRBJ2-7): EPEVTQTPSHQVTQMGQEVILRCVPISNHLYFYWYRQILGQKVEFLVSFYNNEISEKSEIFDDQFSVERPDGSNFTLKIRSTKLEDSAMYFCASSKDRGRPSYEQYFGPGTRLTVT.

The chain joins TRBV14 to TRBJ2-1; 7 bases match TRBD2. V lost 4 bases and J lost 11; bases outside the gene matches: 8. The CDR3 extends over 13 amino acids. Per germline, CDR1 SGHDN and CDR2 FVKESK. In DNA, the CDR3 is TGTGCCAGCAGCCCCCTAGGACTAGTTCAGCAGTTCTTC. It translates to CASSPLGLVQQFF.

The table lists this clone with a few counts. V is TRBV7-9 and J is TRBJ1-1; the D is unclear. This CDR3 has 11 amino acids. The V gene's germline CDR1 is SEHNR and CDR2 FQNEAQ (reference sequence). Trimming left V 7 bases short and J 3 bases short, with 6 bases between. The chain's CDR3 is CASNQDTEAFF. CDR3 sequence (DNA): TGTGCCAGCAATCAGGACACTGAAGCTTTCTTT. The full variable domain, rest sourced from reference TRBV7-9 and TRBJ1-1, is DTGVSQNPRHKITKRGQNVTFRCDPISEHNRLYWYRQTLGQGPEFLTYFQNEAQLEKSRLLSDRFSAERPKGSFSTLEIQRTEQGDSAMYLCASNQDTEAFFGQGTRLTVV.

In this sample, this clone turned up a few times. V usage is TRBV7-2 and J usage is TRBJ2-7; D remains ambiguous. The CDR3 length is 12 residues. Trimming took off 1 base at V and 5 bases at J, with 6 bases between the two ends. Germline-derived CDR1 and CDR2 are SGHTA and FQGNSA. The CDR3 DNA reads TGTGCCAGCAGCTTAGGACTTAACGAGCAGTACTTC. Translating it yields CASSLGLNEQYF.

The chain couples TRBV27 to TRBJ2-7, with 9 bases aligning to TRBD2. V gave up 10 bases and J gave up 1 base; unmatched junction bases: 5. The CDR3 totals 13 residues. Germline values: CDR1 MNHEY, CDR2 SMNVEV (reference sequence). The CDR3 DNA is TGTGCCATCCGAACTAGCGGGTCCTACGAGCAGTACTTC. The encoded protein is CAIRTSGSYEQYF.

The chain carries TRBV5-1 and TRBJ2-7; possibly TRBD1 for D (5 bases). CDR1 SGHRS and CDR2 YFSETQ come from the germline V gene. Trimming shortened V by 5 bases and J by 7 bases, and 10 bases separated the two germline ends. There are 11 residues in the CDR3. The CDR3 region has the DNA TGCGCCAGCAGTGCAGGGATTGAGCAGTACTTC. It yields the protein CASSAGIEQYF.

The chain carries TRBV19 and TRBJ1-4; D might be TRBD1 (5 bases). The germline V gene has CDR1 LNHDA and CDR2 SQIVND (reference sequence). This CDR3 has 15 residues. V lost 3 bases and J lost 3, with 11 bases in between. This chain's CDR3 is CASSIAGPPNEKLFF. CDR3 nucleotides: TGTGCCAGTAGTATTGCAGGGCCGCCTAATGAAAAACTGTTTTTT.